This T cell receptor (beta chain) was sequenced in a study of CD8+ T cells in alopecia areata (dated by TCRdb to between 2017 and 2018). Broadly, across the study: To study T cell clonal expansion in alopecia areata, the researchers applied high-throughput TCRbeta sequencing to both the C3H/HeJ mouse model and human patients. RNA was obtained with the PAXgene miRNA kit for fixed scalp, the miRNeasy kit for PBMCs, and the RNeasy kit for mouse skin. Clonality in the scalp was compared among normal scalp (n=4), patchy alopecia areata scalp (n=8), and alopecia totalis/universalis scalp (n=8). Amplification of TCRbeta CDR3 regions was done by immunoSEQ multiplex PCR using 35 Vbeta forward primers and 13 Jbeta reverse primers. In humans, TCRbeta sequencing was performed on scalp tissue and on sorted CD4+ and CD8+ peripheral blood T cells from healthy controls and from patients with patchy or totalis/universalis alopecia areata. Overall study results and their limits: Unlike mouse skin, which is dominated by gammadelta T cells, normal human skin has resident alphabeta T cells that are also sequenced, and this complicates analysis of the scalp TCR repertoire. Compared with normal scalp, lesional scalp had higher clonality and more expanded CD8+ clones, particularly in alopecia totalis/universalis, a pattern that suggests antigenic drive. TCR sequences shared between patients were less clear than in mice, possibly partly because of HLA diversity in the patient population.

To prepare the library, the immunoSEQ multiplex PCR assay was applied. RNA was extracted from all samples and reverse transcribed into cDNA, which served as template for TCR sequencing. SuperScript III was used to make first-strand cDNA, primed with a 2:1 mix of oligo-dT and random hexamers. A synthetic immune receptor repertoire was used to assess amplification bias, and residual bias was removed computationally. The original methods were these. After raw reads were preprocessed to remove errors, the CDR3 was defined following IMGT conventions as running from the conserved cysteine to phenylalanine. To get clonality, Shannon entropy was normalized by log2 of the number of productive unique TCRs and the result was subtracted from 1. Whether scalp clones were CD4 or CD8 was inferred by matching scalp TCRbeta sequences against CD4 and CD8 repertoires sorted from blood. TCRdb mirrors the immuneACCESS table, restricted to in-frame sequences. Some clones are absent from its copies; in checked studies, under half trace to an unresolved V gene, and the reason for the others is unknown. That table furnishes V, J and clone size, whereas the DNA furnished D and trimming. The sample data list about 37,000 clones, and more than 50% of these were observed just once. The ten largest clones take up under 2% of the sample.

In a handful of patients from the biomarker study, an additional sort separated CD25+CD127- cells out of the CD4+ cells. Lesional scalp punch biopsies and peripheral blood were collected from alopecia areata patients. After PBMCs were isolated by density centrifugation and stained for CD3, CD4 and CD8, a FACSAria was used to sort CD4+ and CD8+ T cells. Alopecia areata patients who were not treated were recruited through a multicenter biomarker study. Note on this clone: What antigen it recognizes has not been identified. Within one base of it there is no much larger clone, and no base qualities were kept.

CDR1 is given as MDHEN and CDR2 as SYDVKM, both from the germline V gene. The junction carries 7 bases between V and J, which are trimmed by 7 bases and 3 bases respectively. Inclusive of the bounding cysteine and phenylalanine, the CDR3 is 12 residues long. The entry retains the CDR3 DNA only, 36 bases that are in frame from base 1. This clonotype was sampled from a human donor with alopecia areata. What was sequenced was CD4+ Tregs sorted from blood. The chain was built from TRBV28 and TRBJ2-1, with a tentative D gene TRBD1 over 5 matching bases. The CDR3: CASKGVYNEQFF. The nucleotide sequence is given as TGTGCCAGCAAAGGGGTCTACAATGAGCAGTTCTTC.